This T cell receptor beta chain was recorded in a study of CD8 T cells in Susac syndrome (dated by TCRdb to the late 2010s). For context, the study as a whole: Whether CD8+ T cell activation and differentiation in Susac syndrome was antigen driven was tested using repertoire sequencing. Overall study outcomes, separate from this receptor: The number of individuals in the TCR sequencing and HLA analysis was recognized as being relatively small.

RNA was extracted with the RNeasy kit and 0.5 to 1 ug was reverse transcribed using random hexamers. TCR beta CDR3 regions were amplified with the immunoSEQ multiplex PCR assay covering 54 Vbeta and 13 Jbeta segments. To correct PCR amplification bias, a synthetic template baseline was used for both primer optimization and computational correction. Under the source paper's analysis protocol: Reads were assigned to V, D and J genes according to IMGT and analyzed in immunoSEQ Analyzer, with only productive sequences retained. Clonality was calculated as one minus the Shannon entropy normalized by log2 of the number of productive unique sequences. For each patient and control, public and private clones were evaluated among the 100 most prevalent clones. Clones were defined as Susac-specific if absent from the healthy and MS cohorts, from around 1,000 published viral clones and from other ImmuneACCESS disease sequences. TCRdb reworked the public reads: Q25 trimming with fastp, MiXCR clone assembly, productive beta chains retained. Identical CDR3 proteins give one entry, which carries the most common genes and DNA. TCRdb assigned the V and J calls; the authors' analysis was not used. This sample comprises about 180,000 distinct CDR3 sequences, 90% to 97% of them detected only once. Clones ranked in the top ten supply approximately 0.088% of the sample.

Peripheral blood CD8+ and CD4+ T cells from healthy donors, Susac syndrome patients and multiple sclerosis patients were profiled by high-throughput TCR beta sequencing. Treatment-naive patients with stable or active relapsing-remitting disease fulfilling revised McDonald criteria were used as multiple sclerosis controls. Bulk CD8+ and CD4+ T cells were purified by magnetic negative isolation, while CD8+ TEMRA cells were enriched using FACS. Blood was collected in EDTA tubes and processed within 24 hours, with PBMCs isolated through density gradient centrifugation. PBMCs intended for TCR sequencing were frozen in liquid nitrogen and were later thawed in a 37 degrees C water bath. The sorted or isolated CD4+, CD8+ and CD8+ TEMRA cells had a purity of 90% or higher. On this clonotype itself: Its antigen is not yet known. No base qualities exist here, and no much larger clone lies one base off it.

V loses 0 bases, J loses 6 bases, and the germline ends lie 14 bases apart. CDR1 LNHNV and CDR2 YYDKDF are derived from the germline V gene (reference sequence). Inclusive of the bounding cysteine and phenylalanine, the CDR3 is 15 residues long. Only the CDR3 DNA stays, 45 bases, in frame from base 1. This chain joins TRBV15 to TRBJ1-2, with the D gene too uncertain to name. Sequencing was carried out using CD4+ T cells from PBMCs. This receptor was identified in a human donor with multiple sclerosis. This receptor has the CDR3 CATSRDLLKGDGYTF. DNA sequence: TGTGCCACCAGCAGAGATTTGTTGAAGGGTGATGGCTACACCTTC.